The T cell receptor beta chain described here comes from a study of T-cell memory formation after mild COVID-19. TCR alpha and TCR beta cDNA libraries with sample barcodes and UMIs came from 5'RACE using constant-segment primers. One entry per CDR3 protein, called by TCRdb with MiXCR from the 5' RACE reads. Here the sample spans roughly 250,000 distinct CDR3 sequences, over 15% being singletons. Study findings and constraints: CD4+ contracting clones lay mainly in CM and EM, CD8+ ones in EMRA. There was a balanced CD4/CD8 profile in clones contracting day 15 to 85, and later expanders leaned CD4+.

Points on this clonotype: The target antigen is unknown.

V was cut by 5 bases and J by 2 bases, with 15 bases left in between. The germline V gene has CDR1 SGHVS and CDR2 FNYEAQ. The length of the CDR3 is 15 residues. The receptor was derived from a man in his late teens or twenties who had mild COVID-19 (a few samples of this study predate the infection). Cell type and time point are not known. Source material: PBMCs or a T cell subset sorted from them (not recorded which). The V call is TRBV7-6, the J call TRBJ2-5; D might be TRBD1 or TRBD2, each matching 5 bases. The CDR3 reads CASSPTGRSQETQYF. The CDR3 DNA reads TGTGCCAGCAGCCCCACGGGACGCTCTCAAGAGACCCAGTACTTC.